This T cell receptor beta chain was captured in a study of cytomegalovirus exposure and HLA in healthy donors. The CDR3 is 14 residues long. Trimming shortened V by 2 bases and J by 4 bases, and 12 bases separated the two germline ends. CDR1 and CDR2 from the germline V gene are SQVTM and ANQGSEA. PCR involved 60 Vbeta and 13 Jbeta primers. Libraries were prepared by immunoSEQ multiplex PCR; TCRdb keeps only in-frame clonotypes and omits some of them. Here the sample spans some 150,000 clones, around nine tenths being singletons. The receptor's source is a woman in her 30s in good health and CMV-seronegative. Sequenced material: PBMCs. V is TRBV29-1 and J is TRBJ2-1; D may be TRBD2 (5 bases). CDR3 loop: CSVERAGRYNEQFF. DNA of the CDR3: TGCAGCGTTGAACGCGCGGGCCGATACAATGAGCAGTTCTTC.